Presented here are 3 T cell receptor beta chains from one specimen sequenced in a study of CD8 T cells in Susac syndrome. RNA in amounts of about 0.45 to 1 ug was reverse transcribed with random hexamers. Each CDR3 protein gets one entry after TCRdb re-called the immunoSEQ multiplex PCR reads with MiXCR. The data show under 200,000 distinct CDR3 sequences, 95% seen once. Sequenced input: CD4+ T cells from PBMCs. These receptors were taken from a human donor in good health.

The chain is built from TRBV6-5 and TRBJ1-2, with 7 bases matching TRBD1. The CDR3 consists of 13 residues. Trimming took 2 bases from V and 8 from J; bases not matched to a gene: 5. Germline CDR1 is MNHEY and CDR2 is SVGAGI. The CDR3 loop is CASSYNLQGGYTF. The DNA for the CDR3 is TGTGCCAGCAGTTACAACTTACAGGGGGGCTACACCTTC.

The J gene is TRBJ1-1, the V gene TRBV20-1; D ambiguous. Germline V gives CDR1 DFQATT, CDR2 SNEGSKA (reference sequence). With 3 bases removed from V and 4 bases from J, the gap between germline ends came to 15 bases. This CDR3 contains 14 residues. The DNA of the CDR3 is TGCAGTGCTAGGGCGGCCCAGGAACTCACTGAAGCTTTCTTT. Encoded protein: CSARAAQELTEAFF.

The chain links TRBV7-2 to TRBJ2-3; no clear D gene. V lost 7 bases to trimming and J lost 4 bases, with 18 bases between them. This CDR3 is built from 15 residues. Germline CDR1 reads SGHTA; CDR2 reads FQGNSA. The CDR3 region has the DNA TGTGCCAGCACCAGGAGTAGAGGTTCGGCAGATACGCAGTATTTT. Residues: CASTRSRGSADTQYF.